This passage covers 6 T cell receptor beta chains from one sample sequenced in a study of cytomegalovirus exposure and HLA in healthy donors (dated by TCRdb to 2015 to 2018). The protocol used for the library was the immunoSEQ multiplex PCR assay. For the multiplex PCR, a mixture combining 60 forward primers for TCR Vbeta segments and 13 reverse primers for TCR Jbeta segments was used. Held by TCRdb, this immuneACCESS table contains in-frame sequences only and omits some clones. Under half of the omission traces to an unresolved V gene where checked; the cause of the rest is unknown. This sample's table has entries for under 120,000 clones. The ten largest account for about 0.59% of the sample. The material sequenced was PBMCs. These receptors were taken from a man aged 45 to 65 in good health and CMV-seronegative.

CDR3: CASSPDRGNAYEQYF. The CDR3 DNA is TGTGCCAGCAGTCCTGATCGAGGGAACGCCTACGAGCAGTACTTC. The chain links TRBV27 to TRBJ2-7, with D possibly TRBD2 on 5 matching bases. Germline values: CDR1 MNHEY, CDR2 SMNVEV (reference sequence). Trimming took off 5 bases at V and 2 bases at J, with 16 bases between the two ends. There are 15 residues in the CDR3.

The chain links TRBV7-8 to TRBJ2-7; D may be TRBD2 (6 bases). The germline V and J ends were trimmed by 0 bases and 1 base, with 10 bases remaining between them. The CDR3 totals 15 residues. CDR1 SGHVS and CDR2 FQNEAQ come from the germline V gene. This chain's CDR3 is CASSLALGGSYEQYF. The CDR3 coding sequence is TGTGCCAGCAGCTTAGCGTTGGGAGGTTCCTACGAGCAGTACTTC. The complete variable domain, with remaining parts taken from reference TRBV7-8 and TRBJ2-7, reads GAGVSQSPRYKVAKRGQDVALRCDPISGHVSLFWYQQALGQGPEFLTYFQNEAQLDKSGLPSDRFFAERPEGSVSTLKIQRTQQEDSAVYLCASSLALGGSYEQYFGPGTRLTVT.

Notes on this clone: The same CDR3 also results from other DNA sequences found in this sample. This chain joins TRBV11-3 and TRBJ1-3, with 9 positions matching TRBD1. J was trimmed by 0 bases and V by 5 bases; bases with no gene match: 14. This CDR3 region has 19 residues. Germline V CDR1 and CDR2: SGHNT, YENEEA. The CDR3 DNA reads TGTGCCAGCAGCCCGGGACAGGGAATGAAACAGGTCTCTGGAAACACCATATATTTT. Translating gives CASSPGQGMKQVSGNTIYF.

J is TRBJ2-7 and V is TRBV10-3; TRBD1 agrees at 9 bases. The CDR3 is made up of 14 amino acids. After removal of 6 bases from V and 3 bases from J, the junction contained 6 bases not matched to a gene. Germline lookup yields CDR1 ENHRY and CDR2 SYGVKD. The CDR3 loop is CAISPQGANYEQYF. As DNA, the CDR3 is TGTGCCATCAGCCCACAGGGGGCCAACTACGAGCAGTACTTC.

V and J are TRBV9 and TRBJ2-1; TRBD2 aligns across 11 bases. The CDR3 has 16 residues. The germline gives CDR1 SGDLS, CDR2 YYNGEE. J gave up 4 bases and V 2 bases, and 5 bases lay outside the gene matches. CDR3 DNA: TGTGCCAGCAGCGTTACTAGCGGGAGACCATACAATGAGCAGTTCTTC. This translates into CASSVTSGRPYNEQFF. Filled out from reference TRBV9 and TRBJ2-1, the complete variable domain reads DSGVTQTPKHLITATGQRVTLRCSPRSGDLSVYWYQQSLDQGLQFLIQYYNGEERAKGNILERFSAQQFPDLHSELNLSSLELGDSALYFCASSVTSGRPYNEQFFGPGTRLTVL.

The rearrangement joins TRBV6-1 to TRBJ1-5; D gene unclear. There are 14 residues in the CDR3. V was cut by 10 bases and J by 5 bases, with 18 bases left in between. Per the germline V gene, CDR1 is MNHNS and CDR2 is SASEGT. The CDR3 reads CATDAMPGDQPQHF. CDR3 sequence (DNA): TGTGCCACCGACGCGATGCCGGGAGATCAGCCCCAGCATTTT.